The 25 T cell receptor beta chains below were found in one sample sequenced in a study of T cell repertoires in cytomegalovirus infection. TCRdb redid the calling of the reads with MiXCR, one entry per CDR3 protein. The data hold roughly 80,000 distinct CDR3 sequences, with more than 20% observed a single time. The antigens for these receptors are not known. The sequences come from CD8+ T cells from cultured PBMCs, collected from culture after CMV antigen stimulation. Every receptor here comes from a human donor in good health (CMV status not recorded). Some clones in this sample may be carry-over from other donors' samples.

In its sample, this clonotype was seen many times. The chain couples TRBV25-1 to TRBJ1-4; 8 nucleotides line up with TRBD1. CDR1 MGHDK and CDR2 SYGVNS come from the germline V gene. CDR3 size: 15 residues. The ends lost 4 bases at V and 8 bases at J; junction bases unmatched: 9. The CDR3 sequence is CASSATQGAREKLFF. CDR3 nucleotides: TGTGCCAGCAGTGCGACCCAGGGGGCGCGAGAAAAACTGTTTTTT.

This clonotype is medium-sized in the sample. The chain has TRBV5-8 and TRBJ2-2, with TRBD1 identical over 8 bases. V trimming: 2 bases; J trimming: 0 bases; junction bases outside the gene matches: 0. The germline gives CDR1 SGHTS, CDR2 YDEGEE. There are 15 residues in the CDR3. The CDR3 here is CASSLQGANTGELFF. CDR3 nucleotide sequence: TGTGCCAGCAGCTTACAGGGGGCGAACACCGGGGAGCTGTTTTTT.

The chain carries TRBV19 and TRBJ2-1; D is possibly TRBD2 (5 bases). V shed 8 bases and J shed 7 bases, with 9 bases lying between them. Germline V gene data show CDR1 as LNHDA and CDR2 as SQIVND (reference sequence). The CDR3 has 11 residues. CDR3 sequence (DNA): TGTGCCAGTGGGAGAACGAATGAGCAGTTCTTC. This codes for CASGRTNEQFF.

This clonotype has only a few counts. The chain combines TRBV7-3 with TRBJ1-6; D uncertain. The CDR3 consists of 13 residues. Germline V CDR1 and CDR2: SGHTA, FQGTGA. The germline V and J ends were trimmed by 2 bases and 9 bases, with 8 bases remaining between them. CDR3 sequence reads: CASSLGSGSPLHF. The CDR3 DNA reads TGTGCCAGCAGCTTAGGCTCAGGTTCACCCCTCCACTTT. Based on the CDR3 plus reference TRBV7-3 and TRBJ1-6, the full variable domain is GAGVSQTPSNKVTEKGKYVELRCDPISGHTALYWYRQSLGQGPEFLIYFQGTGAADDSGLPNDRFFAVRPEGSVSTLKIQRTERGDSAVYLCASSLGSGSPLHFGNGTRLTVT.

This clonotype came up a few times. The V and J genes are TRBV27 and TRBJ2-5; perhaps TRBD2 as D (6 bases). The germline CDR1 and CDR2 sequences are MNHEY and SMNVEV (reference sequence). Trimming pared 5 bases from V and 4 bases from J, leaving 17 bases between. This CDR3 region has 15 residues. The chain's CDR3 is CASSPTVEGGETQYF. CDR3 nucleotide sequence: TGTGCCAGCAGTCCAACCGTAGAGGGAGGAGAGACCCAGTACTTC.

This clonotype was observed a handful of times. This chain joins TRBV4-3 and TRBJ1-1, with unresolved D. The length of the CDR3 is 14 residues. V lost 2 bases and J 5 bases, leaving 12 bases between the germline ends. Germline V gene sequence: CDR1 LGHNA, CDR2 YSLEER. The CDR3 here is CASSQTLRETEAFF. The CDR3, as DNA: TGCGCCAGCAGCCAAACACTCCGGGAAACTGAAGCTTTCTTT.

Details on this clonotype: Being one base from a much bigger clone, this may be a read error. The chain joins TRBV12-3 or TRBV12-4 to TRBJ1-2; 12 positions match TRBD1. The CDR3 runs 16 residues. The CDR3, as DNA: TGTGCCAGGAGTTTAGGTTCGGGACAGGGGGCGTTTGGCTACACCTTC. Amino acids: CARSLGSGQGAFGYTF.

The chain links TRBV5-1 to TRBJ1-1; D may be TRBD1 (6 bases). This CDR3 contains 14 residues. V lost 4 bases to trimming and J lost 5 bases, with 15 bases between them. Looked up from germline, CDR1 is SGHRS and CDR2 is YFSETQ. Here the CDR3 DNA reads TGCGCCAGCAGCCGGACAGCTGAGAAAACTGAAGCTTTCTTT. It encodes CASSRTAEKTEAFF. The full variable domain, with the rest looked up from reference TRBV5-1 and TRBJ1-1, is KAGVTQTPRYLIKTRGQQVTLSCSPISGHRSVSWYQQTPGQGLQFLFEYFSETQRNKGNFPGRFSGRQFSNSRSEMNVSTLELGDSALYLCASSRTAEKTEAFFGQGTRLTVV.

This chain connects TRBV29-1 to TRBJ2-1, with a tentative D call TRBD1 (7 bases). The CDR3 runs to 13 residues. Trimming removed 7 bases from V and 4 bases from J, with 14 bases in between. The germline gives CDR1 SQVTM, CDR2 ANQGSEA. In DNA form, the CDR3 reads TGCAGCGCCAGGGGGGTTGGGTACAATGAGCAGTTCTTC. Amino acids: CSARGVGYNEQFF.

This clonotype was seen more than once but under ten times. This chain links TRBV11-2 with TRBJ2-3; no reliable D call. The CDR3 has 14 residues. From germline, CDR1 is SGHAT and CDR2 FQNNGV. Trimming cost V 6 bases and J 2 bases, with 12 bases left between them. The CDR3 region is CASRLLSYTDTQYF. The CDR3 DNA reads TGTGCCAGCAGACTCCTGTCCTACACAGATACGCAGTATTTT.

The sample holds a few counts of this clonotype. This CDR3 is CASSPFPSDEQFF. The CDR3 DNA follows: TGTGCCAGCTCACCATTCCCTAGCGATGAGCAGTTCTTC. The chain links TRBV18 to TRBJ2-1; tentatively, D is TRBD2 (6 bases). Trimming removed 2 bases at V and 8 bases at J, with 10 bases between. CDR1 KGHSH and CDR2 LQKENI come from the germline V gene. The CDR3 loop spans 13 amino acids. Complete variable domain (other parts from reference TRBV18 and TRBJ2-1): NAGVMQNPRHLVRRRGQEARLRCSPMKGHSHVYWYRQLPEEGLKFMVYLQKENIIDESGMPKERFSAEFPKEGPSILRIQQVVRGDSAAYFCASSPFPSDEQFFGPGTRLTVL.

This clonotype was counted many times. This rearrangement joins TRBV7-8 to TRBJ2-3; tentatively, D is TRBD2 (7 bases). The germline gives CDR1 SGHVS, CDR2 FQNEAQ. Trimming removed 0 bases at V and 2 bases at J, with 12 bases between. The CDR3 has 16 amino acids. CDR3 residues: CASSLAERGATDTQYF. As DNA, the CDR3 is TGTGCCAGCAGCTTAGCGGAACGGGGGGCCACAGATACGCAGTATTTT.

This clonotype was seen repeatedly, ten times or more. The J gene is TRBJ2-3, the V gene TRBV28; TRBD2 matches at 7 bases. J was trimmed by 5 bases and V by 3 bases; bases with no gene match: 17. Germline CDR1 and CDR2: MDHEN and SYDVKM. The CDR3 has 18 amino acids. The CDR3 here is CASSFTRGDYPSEDTQYF. CDR3 bases: TGTGCCAGCAGTTTTACGCGAGGGGACTACCCCTCGGAAGATACGCAGTATTTT.

This clonotype appeared a few times. This sequence joins TRBV7-9 and TRBJ1-1, with a possible D match to TRBD1 (6 bases). The germline V gene encodes CDR1 SEHNR and CDR2 FQNEAQ (reference sequence). The CDR3 loop spans 15 amino acids. The V end lost 5 bases, the J end lost 3 bases, and 16 bases lay between the germline ends. The CDR3 bases are TGTGCCAGCAGCCGTTTTGGGGGCGCGGACACTGAAGCTTTCTTT. This gives the protein CASSRFGGADTEAFF.

This clonotype was picked up a small number of times. V gene TRBV5-6 combines with J gene TRBJ1-6; a weak D match, TRBD1 (6 bases). This CDR3 has 18 amino acids. V gave up 0 bases and J gave up 0 bases, with 13 bases separating them. Germline assignment: CDR1 SGHDT and CDR2 YYEEEE. CDR3 amino acids: CASSLVAGESSYNSPLHF. The CDR3 DNA reads TGTGCCAGCAGCTTGGTAGCAGGGGAAAGCTCCTATAATTCACCCCTCCACTTT.

This clonotype was observed a few times. J is TRBJ2-1 and V is TRBV11-2; no clear D. Trimming removed 5 bases from V and 2 bases from J, with 10 bases in between. The length of the CDR3 is 14 residues. Germline V gene sequence: CDR1 SGHAT, CDR2 FQNNGV. In DNA, the CDR3 is TGTGCCAGCAGCCCTAGAAATACCTACAATGAGCAGTTCTTC. Amino acids: CASSPRNTYNEQFF.

This clonotype has at least ten counts. The chain has TRBV28 and TRBJ2-3; no reliable D call. CDR1 is MDHEN, CDR2 SYDVKM, per germline. Trimming pared 2 bases from V and 4 bases from J, leaving 10 bases between. The CDR3 contains 14 residues. The CDR3, as DNA: TGTGCCAGCAGTTTAGGCGTGGTATCAGATACGCAGTATTTT. Its translation is CASSLGVVSDTQYF.

J is TRBJ1-1 and V is TRBV30; D gene uncertain. Between the trimmed V and J ends, which lost 2 bases and 5 bases, there was a span of 15 bases. The CDR3 contains 14 residues. CDR1 and CDR2 (germline): GTSNPN, SVGIG (reference sequence). CDR3 in DNA: TGTGCCTGGAGTTACGGGTCTATAGGGACTGAAGCTTTCTTT. Translated, it gives CAWSYGSIGTEAFF.

The chain has TRBV18 and TRBJ1-3, with 8 bases matching TRBD1. The V gene end was trimmed by 5 bases and the J gene end by 0 bases; junction bases not matched to a gene: 6. CDR1 is KGHSH, CDR2 LQKENI, per germline. There are 16 residues in the CDR3. This CDR3 is CASSAGTGGSGNTIYF. CDR3 DNA sequence: TGTGCCAGCTCAGCGGGGACAGGCGGCTCTGGAAACACCATATATTTT.

This clonotype was recorded many times. The rearrangement joins TRBV4-1 to TRBJ2-3, with 12 positions matching TRBD2. This CDR3 spans 15 amino acids. V lost 4 bases, J lost 1 base, and 0 bases stayed unmatched. Per germline, CDR1 MGHRA and CDR2 YSYEKL. The CDR3 here is CASSPSGRGTDTQYF. DNA of the CDR3: TGCGCCAGCAGCCCTAGCGGGAGGGGCACAGATACGCAGTATTTT.

This clonotype appeared a single time. Here the CDR3 omits its conserved ending phenylalanine or tryptophan, so a read error is the likely source. The gene calls are TRBV11-2 and TRBJ1-2, with 7 bases aligning to TRBD1. The trim removed 5 bases at V and 0 bases at J, leaving 12 bases unmatched. Germline values: CDR1 SGHAT, CDR2 FQNNGV. This CDR3 is 17 amino acids long. The CDR3 sequence: CASSHLRGEAANYGYTL. DNA of the CDR3: TGTGCCAGCAGCCATCTCAGGGGGGAGGCGGCTAACTATGGCTACACCCTC.

A word on this clonotype: At one end the junction does not follow the germline gene, possibly because of a read error. The chain is built from TRBV6-5 and TRBJ1-3, with D possibly TRBD1 on 6 matching bases. CDR1 and CDR2 from the germline V gene are MNHEY and SVGAGI. The CDR3 length is 16 residues. The CDR3 loop reads CASSQSTGSSGSTKYF. CDR3 in DNA: TGTGCCAGCAGCCAGTCTACAGGGTCCTCTGGAAGCACCAAATATTTT.

The chain joins TRBV7-9 to TRBJ2-2; D perhaps matches TRBD2 (5 bases). The CDR3 loop spans 16 amino acids. The germline V gene encodes CDR1 SEHNR and CDR2 FQNEAQ (reference sequence). Trimming left V 3 bases short and J 7 bases short, with 18 bases between. CDR3 region: CASSLPEGIRGGELFF. The CDR3 DNA follows: TGTGCCAGCAGCTTGCCCGAGGGCATCCGGGGCGGGGAGCTGTTTTTT. The full variable domain, rest sourced from reference TRBV7-9 and TRBJ2-2, is DTGVSQNPRHKITKRGQNVTFRCDPISEHNRLYWYRQTLGQGPEFLTYFQNEAQLEKSRLLSDRFSAERPKGSFSTLEIQRTEQGDSAMYLCASSLPEGIRGGELFFGEGSRLTVL.

Here the CDR3 reads CASSLAGTGGEQYF. The CDR3, as DNA: TGTGCCAGCAGCTTAGCCGGGACAGGGGGGGAGCAGTACTTC. The chain carries TRBV11-3 and TRBJ2-7, with 11 bases fitting TRBD1. Germline V gives CDR1 SGHNT, CDR2 YENEEA. Trimming at V came to 1 base and at J to 7 bases, leaving 3 bases not matched to a gene. There are 14 residues in the CDR3.

Ten or more counts support this clonotype. The genes are TRBV4-1 and TRBJ2-7, with 7 bases that match TRBD1. The CDR3 length is 15 residues. CDR1 MGHRA and CDR2 YSYEKL come from the germline V gene. V trimming: 1 base; J trimming: 2 bases; junction bases outside the gene matches: 5. The DNA of the CDR3 is TGCGCCAGCAGCCAAGGAGACAGGGCCACCTACGAGCAGTACTTC. It codes for CASSQGDRATYEQYF.